One and the same sample provided the 26 T cell receptor beta chains below, sequenced in a study of blood T cell repertoires in COVID-19. Profiling relied on immunoSEQ multiplex PCR, and the TCRdb table lists in-frame clones only, not all of them. The sample yields some 500,000 clones, less than 90% seen once. The sample was peripheral blood. These TCRs come from a woman in her fifties or sixties with COVID-19, enrolled during active disease.

This clone showed up just once. V usage is TRBV5-1 and J usage is TRBJ1-2, with a possible D match to TRBD1 (6 bases). The germline gives CDR1 SGHRS, CDR2 YFSETQ. V shed 7 bases and J shed 4 bases, with 14 bases lying between them. The CDR3 has 13 residues. The CDR3 protein is CASRTGTPYGYTF. In nucleotides, the CDR3 is TGCGCCAGCCGGACCGGGACACCCTATGGCTACACCTTC.

The DNA of the CDR3 is TGCGCCAGCAGCCGACAACCGGGACAGTCGAATGAAAAACTGTTTTTT. This codes for CASSRQPGQSNEKLFF. This chain links TRBV5-1 with TRBJ1-4, with 7 bases lining up with TRBD1. The CDR3 has 16 residues. CDR1 is SGHRS, CDR2 YFSETQ, per germline. V gave up 4 bases and J gave up 5 bases; unmatched junction bases: 11.

This chain joins TRBV5-1 and TRBJ2-6; D ambiguous. V lost 0 bases to trimming and J lost 0 bases, with 7 bases between them. The CDR3 is 16 residues long. Germline V gene lookup returns CDR1 SGHRS and CDR2 YFSETQ. Here the CDR3 DNA reads TGCGCCAGCAGCTTGGAGCCGGGCTCTGGGGCCAACGTCCTGACTTTC. It encodes CASSLEPGSGANVLTF.

A remark on this clone: Other DNA sequences in the same sample also yield this CDR3. The chain has TRBV9 and TRBJ2-3; D unresolved. CDR1 and CDR2 (germline): SGDLS, YYNGEE. The V and J ends lost 0 bases and 0 bases respectively, with 5 bases between them. The CDR3 covers 14 residues. CDR3 coding DNA: TGTGCCAGCAGCGTAGATTCTAGCACAGATACGCAGTATTTT. Translated, it gives CASSVDSSTDTQYF.

The V gene is TRBV27, the J gene TRBJ2-7; 8 nucleotides match TRBD1. V trimming: 6 bases; J trimming: 3 bases; junction bases outside the gene matches: 10. The CDR3 consists of 15 residues. Per the germline V gene, CDR1 is MNHEY and CDR2 is SMNVEV (reference sequence). CDR3 amino acids: CASSQQVTGVYEQYF. In DNA form, the CDR3 reads TGTGCCAGCAGCCAACAGGTGACAGGGGTCTACGAGCAGTACTTC.

The V and J genes are TRBV4-2 and TRBJ1-1, with D perhaps TRBD1 (5 bases). CDR1 is LGHNA, CDR2 YNFKEQ, per germline. The CDR3 loop spans 18 amino acids. The V end was cut by 0 bases, the J end by 0 bases, with 17 bases between. CDR3 in amino acids: CASSQDTPRGIVNTEAFF. CDR3 nucleotides: TGTGCCAGCAGCCAAGATACTCCACGGGGGATAGTGAACACTGAAGCTTTCTTT.

This clone was seen more than once but under ten times. The gene calls are TRBV6-6 and TRBJ2-2, with a possible D match to TRBD2 (7 bases). V dropped 3 bases and J dropped 2 bases, with 10 bases sitting between them. Germline V gene sequence: CDR1 MNHNY, CDR2 SVGAGI (reference sequence). There are 15 residues in the CDR3. Written as DNA, the CDR3 is TGTGCCAGCAGTTATGGGGGGGGCAACACCGGGGAGCTGTTTTTT. It codes for CASSYGGGNTGELFF.

This clone was observed a few times. This chain links TRBV2 with TRBJ1-5; TRBD1 matches at 7 bases. CDR3 length equals 14 residues. The germline V gene encodes CDR1 SNHLY and CDR2 FYNNEI. Germline trimming cut 6 bases from V and 9 bases from J; bases unmatched to any gene: 11. The CDR3 reads CASRVTGDLRPQHF. As DNA, the CDR3 is TGTGCCAGCAGGGTTACAGGGGACCTTCGGCCCCAGCATTTT.

The rearrangement links TRBV9 to TRBJ1-3; D gene ambiguous. The CDR3 loop spans 15 amino acids. The ends were cut back, 3 bases at V and 0 bases at J, with 10 bases in the middle. The germline CDR1 and CDR2 sequences are SGDLS and YYNGEE. Here the CDR3 reads CASSGTGDSGNTIYF. As DNA, the CDR3 is TGTGCCAGCAGCGGGACTGGGGACTCTGGAAACACCATATATTTT.

This chain joins TRBV19 and TRBJ1-3; 9 positions match TRBD1. Germline trimming cut 7 bases from V and 2 bases from J; bases unmatched to any gene: 6. Germline CDR1 LNHDA, CDR2 SQIVND (reference sequence). The CDR3 runs 15 residues. The chain's CDR3 is CASTTNRGPGNTIYF. In nucleotides, the CDR3 is TGTGCCAGTACGACGAACAGGGGGCCTGGAAACACCATATATTTT.

V gene TRBV5-4 combines with J gene TRBJ2-3; weak D call: TRBD2 (7 bases). Trimming pared 0 bases from V and 4 bases from J, leaving 15 bases between. The CDR3 runs to 16 residues. Germline loops: CDR1 SGHNT, CDR2 YYREEE (reference sequence). CDR3 nucleotides: TGTGCCAGCAGCTTGGACGGCGGGGGCGCCTCAGATACGCAGTATTTT. Protein product: CASSLDGGGASDTQYF.

The chain combines TRBV27 with TRBJ2-1; 7 nucleotides line up with TRBD1. The germline CDR1 and CDR2 sequences are MNHEY and SMNVEV (reference sequence). There are 13 residues in the CDR3. V shed 8 bases and J 4 bases; nucleotides not matched to a gene: 5. CDR3 DNA: TGTGCCAGCGTGGGACAGACTTACAATGAGCAGTTCTTC. Its protein is CASVGQTYNEQFF.

V is TRBV4-1 and J is TRBJ1-6; D is unclear. In germline, CDR1 is MGHRA, CDR2 YSYEKL. With 3 bases removed from V and 10 bases from J, the gap between germline ends came to 13 bases. The CDR3 has 14 residues. In DNA, the CDR3 is TGCGCCAGCAGCCACGTAAGCCCCGCCTCACCCCTCCACTTT. Translated, it gives CASSHVSPASPLHF.

This sequence joins TRBV9 and TRBJ2-5; tentatively, D is TRBD1 (6 bases). Germline V CDR1 and CDR2: SGDLS, YYNGEE. This CDR3 is 13 amino acids long. Trimming left V 3 bases short and J 2 bases short, with 8 bases between. The CDR3 sequence is CASSERGQETQYF. The CDR3, as DNA: TGTGCCAGCAGCGAGAGGGGGCAAGAGACCCAGTACTTC.

The rearrangement joins TRBV15 to TRBJ2-7; 8 bases agree with TRBD1. This CDR3 is built from 14 residues. Germline V lookup: CDR1 LNHNV, CDR2 YYDKDF (reference sequence). V shed 8 bases and J 5 bases; nucleotides not matched to a gene: 11. CDR3 amino acids: CATGTGGRFHEQYF. Written as DNA, the CDR3 is TGTGCCACCGGAACAGGGGGACGGTTCCACGAGCAGTACTTC.

The chain couples TRBV20-1 to TRBJ1-1; D might be TRBD1 (6 bases). The ends were cut back, 3 bases at V and 10 bases at J, with 24 bases in the middle. Germline V CDR1 and CDR2: DFQATT, SNEGSKA (reference sequence). This CDR3 has 15 residues. The CDR3 DNA reads as TGCAGTGCTAGTACCTATCAGGGGCCGATTTCAGCAGCTTTCTTT. Translation: CSASTYQGPISAAFF.

The table lists this clone with a few counts. V gene TRBV5-6 combines with J gene TRBJ1-2; 7 bases fit TRBD1. This CDR3 has 14 amino acids. Losses at the gene ends were 4 bases for V and 4 bases for J; bases not matched to a gene: 7. Per germline, CDR1 SGHDT and CDR2 YYEEEE. This CDR3 reads CASSTGQDFYGYTF. DNA of the CDR3: TGTGCCAGCAGCACCGGACAGGATTTCTATGGCTACACCTTC.

The chain links TRBV6-5 to TRBJ1-1, with 9 bases that match TRBD1. CDR1 is MNHEY, CDR2 SVGAGI, per germline. This CDR3 has 13 amino acids. After removal of 6 bases from V and 5 bases from J, the junction contained 4 bases not matched to a gene. The DNA for the CDR3 is TGTGCCAGCAGATCCGGGACAGGGACTGAAGCTTTCTTT. This gives the protein CASRSGTGTEAFF.

The gene calls are TRBV7-2 and TRBJ2-3, with a tentative D call TRBD1 (6 bases). The CDR3 is made up of 14 amino acids. Germline V gives CDR1 SGHTA, CDR2 FQGNSA. The V gene lost 6 bases and the J gene lost 2 bases, with 12 bases spanning the gap. The CDR3 DNA reads TGTGCCAGCAGTGATTGGACAGTCACAGATACGCAGTATTTT. It codes for CASSDWTVTDTQYF.

The V gene is TRBV6-6, the J gene TRBJ1-1; a weak D match, TRBD1 (6 bases). Germline CDR1 and CDR2: MNHNY and SVGAGI (reference sequence). V lost 5 bases, J lost 6 bases, and 10 bases lay in between. This CDR3 has 12 amino acids. The CDR3 loop reads CASSHGTPEAFF. Written as DNA, the CDR3 is TGTGCCAGCAGTCATGGGACACCTGAAGCTTTCTTT.

This chain uses TRBV7-2 with TRBJ2-3, with 7 positions matching TRBD2. Unmatched junction bases numbered 5, after V lost 5 bases and J lost 0 bases. In germline, CDR1 is SGHTA, CDR2 FQGNSA. The CDR3 extends over 15 amino acids. DNA of the CDR3: TGTGCCAGCAGCACCGGGGGGACTAGCACAGATACGCAGTATTTT. Amino acid sequence: CASSTGGTSTDTQYF.

This chain connects TRBV4-1 to TRBJ1-1, with D perhaps TRBD1 (5 bases). Germline V gene lookup returns CDR1 MGHRA and CDR2 YSYEKL. V lost 4 bases to trimming and J lost 4 bases, with 10 bases between them. The CDR3 runs 13 residues. The CDR3 protein is CASSLRQSTEAFF. The CDR3 nucleotides read TGCGCCAGCAGCCTCCGACAGAGCACTGAAGCTTTCTTT.

This clone was observed a few times. The rearrangement links TRBV6-6 to TRBJ2-7; 8 bases fit TRBD2. The CDR3 extends over 14 amino acids. Germline CDR1 reads MNHNY; CDR2 reads SVGAGI (reference sequence). The V gene end was trimmed by 7 bases and the J gene end by 6 bases; junction bases not matched to a gene: 11. Here the CDR3 reads CASTGAGDYGEQYF. The DNA of the CDR3 is TGTGCCAGCACCGGAGCGGGGGACTATGGCGAGCAGTACTTC.

This clone occurred once. In nucleotides, the CDR3 is TGTGCCATAAGGGGGAAGGGCTACGAGCAGTACTTC. Amino acid sequence: CAIRGKGYEQYF. The chain couples TRBV2 to TRBJ2-7, with D perhaps matching TRBD1 (6 bases). The ends were cut back, 10 bases at V and 3 bases at J, with 13 bases in the middle. The CDR3 runs to 12 residues. Germline V gene lookup returns CDR1 SNHLY and CDR2 FYNNEI.

The V and J genes are TRBV5-4 and TRBJ2-5, with D perhaps TRBD1 (5 bases). Trimming took off 7 bases at V and 5 bases at J, with 15 bases between the two ends. This CDR3 is 13 amino acids long. Looked up from germline, CDR1 is SGHNT and CDR2 is YYREEE (reference sequence). The CDR3 spells CASAEGAGETQYF. CDR3 DNA: TGTGCCAGCGCCGAAGGGGCTGGTGAGACCCAGTACTTC.

The chain joins TRBV12-5 to TRBJ1-2; maybe TRBD1 (5 bases). Germline V CDR1 and CDR2: LGHNT, FRNRAP. The CDR3 is made up of 15 amino acids. V was cut by 1 base and J by 2 bases, with 11 bases left in between. DNA for the CDR3: TGTGCTAGTGGTTTGGCCGGGGGTCAGAACTATGGCTACACCTTC. Protein product: CASGLAGGQNYGYTF.